Following are 12 T cell receptor beta chains from one sample sequenced in a study of T cell responses to AZD1222 COVID-19 vaccine. Sequenced by immunoSEQ multiplex PCR; TCRdb stores in-frame clones only, minus some. Of fewer than 100,000 clones listed, roughly 81% are singletons. The sample here was peripheral blood, taken on day 0 of AZD1222 vaccination. The receptors shown here come from an adult in good health.

A remark on this clone: A read error may produce the germline difference seen at one junction end. The chain employs TRBV7-7 and TRBJ2-2; no firm D call. Germline loops: CDR1 SSHAT, CDR2 FNYEAQ (reference sequence). There are 13 residues in the CDR3. CDR3 loop: CASSAGWAGELFF. The CDR3, as DNA: TGTGCTAGCAGCGCTGGTTGGGCCGGGGAGCTGTTTTTT.

The chain combines TRBV5-1 with TRBJ2-7; D not certain. Germline V gene sequence: CDR1 SGHRS, CDR2 YFSETQ. The CDR3 runs to 14 residues. V was shortened by 0 bases and J by 9 bases, with 16 bases between the two germline ends. CDR3 sequence (DNA): TGCGCCAGCAGCTTGGCCCTCTTTGAGTCCTGGCAGTACTTC. It translates to CASSLALFESWQYF. Drawing the rest from reference TRBV5-1 and TRBJ2-7, the complete variable domain is KAGVTQTPRYLIKTRGQQVTLSCSPISGHRSVSWYQQTPGQGLQFLFEYFSETQRNKGNFPGRFSGRQFSNSRSEMNVSTLELGDSALYLCASSLALFESWQYFGPGTRLTVT.

This sequence joins TRBV6-2 or TRBV6-3 and TRBJ1-2; D gene unclear. CDR1 is MNHEY, CDR2 SVGEGT, per germline. V was shortened by 4 bases and J by 2 bases, with 11 bases between the two germline ends. This CDR3 has 14 amino acids. The CDR3 nucleotides read TGTGCCAGCAGTTCCACGGCGGTCAACTATGGCTACACCTTC. Protein product: CASSSTAVNYGYTF.

This sequence joins TRBV19 and TRBJ1-6; D uncertain. This CDR3 spans 15 amino acids. Trimming removed 10 bases at V and 7 bases at J, with 20 bases between. Germline-derived CDR1 and CDR2 are LNHDA and SQIVND (reference sequence). The CDR3 DNA is TGTGCCACCACCGACCGGTTCTCATTGAATTCACCCCTCCACTTT. Its protein product is CATTDRFSLNSPLHF.

The chain joins TRBV2 to TRBJ2-3, with TRBD2 matching over 9 bases. This CDR3 comprises 17 residues. The V gene end was trimmed by 11 bases and the J gene end by 0 bases; junction bases not matched to a gene: 15. Germline values: CDR1 SNHLY, CDR2 FYNNEI. CDR3 sequence reads: CAGTWRGGASSTDTQYF. For the CDR3, the DNA is TGTGCCGGCACTTGGCGGGGGGGCGCTTCTAGCACAGATACGCAGTATTTT.

This rearrangement joins TRBV28 to TRBJ1-5; D ambiguous. This CDR3 contains 12 residues. CDR1 is MDHEN and CDR2 is SYDVKM in the germline V gene. V lost 3 bases and J 4 bases, leaving 4 bases between the germline ends. DNA of the CDR3: TGTGCCAGCAGTTTGGGGAATCAGCCCCAGCATTTT. This sequence encodes CASSLGNQPQHF.

The chain employs TRBV7-2 and TRBJ2-6, with 8 nucleotides matching TRBD2. Germline CDR1 reads SGHTA; CDR2 reads FQGNSA. The CDR3 runs 17 residues. Trimming at V came to 1 base and at J to 1 base, leaving 3 bases not matched to a gene. CDR3 sequence (DNA): TGTGCCAGCAGCTTAGGGACTAGCTGGTCTGGGGCCAACGTCCTGACTTTC. Amino acids: CASSLGTSWSGANVLTF. Full variable domain (rest looked up from reference TRBV7-2 and TRBJ2-6): GAGVSQSPSNKVTEKGKDVELRCDPISGHTALYWYRQSLGQGLEFLIYFQGNSAPDKSGLPSDRFSAERTGGSVSTLTIQRTQQEDSAVYLCASSLGTSWSGANVLTFGAGSRLTVL.

Of note for this clone: An end of the junction does not agree with germline; a read error may underlie this. V usage is TRBV19 and J usage is TRBJ2-3; D ambiguous. Per the germline V gene, CDR1 is LNHDA and CDR2 is SQIVND (reference sequence). The CDR3 is made up of 11 amino acids. The CDR3 sequence: CATSFADTQYF. CDR3 nucleotide sequence: TGTGCCACTAGTTTCGCAGATACGCAGTATTTT.

The chain is built from TRBV4-1 and TRBJ1-4; D might be TRBD1 (6 bases). CDR3 length: 15 amino acids. Germline V gene data show CDR1 as MGHRA and CDR2 as YSYEKL. With 4 bases removed from V and 12 bases from J, the gap between germline ends came to 21 bases. The CDR3 loop is CASSRYSGTPGELFF. The DNA for the CDR3 is TGCGCCAGCAGCCGCTACTCCGGGACGCCAGGGGAACTGTTTTTT.

The chain has TRBV18 and TRBJ2-2; D gene ambiguous. Deletions cut 6 bases from V and 0 bases from J, with 8 bases between. This CDR3 region has 14 residues. Per the germline V gene, CDR1 is KGHSH and CDR2 is LQKENI. CDR3 sequence: CASSRAANTGELFF. CDR3 nucleotide sequence: TGTGCCAGCTCTCGAGCAGCGAACACCGGGGAGCTGTTTTTT. Together with reference TRBV18 and TRBJ2-2, the CDR3 gives the full variable domain: NAGVMQNPRHLVRRRGQEARLRCSPMKGHSHVYWYRQLPEEGLKFMVYLQKENIIDESGMPKERFSAEFPKEGPSILRIQQVVRGDSAAYFCASSRAANTGELFFGEGSRLTVL.

The chain joins TRBV9 to TRBJ1-4; 9 bases agree with TRBD1. The germline V gene has CDR1 SGDLS and CDR2 YYNGEE. This CDR3 spans 15 amino acids. J lost 7 bases, V lost 3 bases, and 7 bases had no gene match. The CDR3 coding sequence is TGTGCCAGCAGCGGGACAGGGGCGCGAGGTGAAAAACTGTTTTTT. Translating gives CASSGTGARGEKLFF. The whole variable domain, remainder taken from reference TRBV9 and TRBJ1-4, is DSGVTQTPKHLITATGQRVTLRCSPRSGDLSVYWYQQSLDQGLQFLIQYYNGEERAKGNILERFSAQQFPDLHSELNLSSLELGDSALYFCASSGTGARGEKLFFGSGTQLSVL.

This sequence joins TRBV5-6 and TRBJ1-1; D gene ambiguous. Trimming took off 1 base at V and 0 bases at J, with 10 bases between the two ends. CDR3 length equals 15 residues. CDR1 SGHDT and CDR2 YYEEEE come from the germline V gene. CDR3 nucleotide sequence: TGTGCCAGCAGCTTGTACGGACGAATGAACACTGAAGCTTTCTTT. It yields the protein CASSLYGRMNTEAFF.